This TCR beta chain was recorded in a study of shared clonotypes between healthy human individuals. Profiling relied on immunoSEQ multiplex PCR, and the TCRdb table lists in-frame clones only, not all of them. The profile shows around 1,100,000 clones, approximately 80% of them singletons. This clone was detected only once. Germline values: CDR1 SGHKS, CDR2 YYEKEE (reference sequence). The CDR3 has 13 residues. Deletions cut 0 bases from V and 8 bases from J, with 8 bases between. This clonotype was sampled from a man younger than 35 in good health. Some clones in this sample may be carry-over from other donors' samples. Sample: memory CD4+ T cells from PBMCs. Subset reported: CD45RA-negative fraction. This sequence joins TRBV5-5 and TRBJ1-4; D is unresolved. The DNA of the CDR3 is TGTGCCAGCAGCTTGGACGAGGCGGAAAAACTGTTTTTT. Protein: CASSLDEAEKLFF.